One sample yielded the 18 T cell receptor beta chains listed below, sequenced in a study of human T cells and chemical hapten exposure. The time point denotes: pre-sensitization, week 0. Indicated treatment: therapeutic diphenylcyclopropenone sensitization with weekly scalp DPC. One entry per CDR3 protein, called by TCRdb with MiXCR from the RACE reads. Among more than 80,000 distinct CDR3 sequences listed, 12% were seen once. The sample consisted of whole blood, taken in connection with sensitization to the hapten diphenylcyclopropenone (DPC). The receptors originated from a woman aged 45-59 years with alopecia areata. Some clones in this sample may be carry-over from other donors' samples.

This clonotype was counted between two and nine times. V is TRBV7-2 and J is TRBJ2-5; D is unclear. Germline V CDR1 and CDR2: SGHTA, FQGNSA. The CDR3 sequence is 13 residues long. The ends were cut back, 7 bases at V and 2 bases at J, with 11 bases in the middle. CDR3 in amino acids: CASTPWNQETQYF. The CDR3 DNA reads as TGTGCCAGCACCCCCTGGAATCAAGAGACCCAGTACTTC.

This clonotype has a handful of counts. The gene calls are TRBV6-1 and TRBJ1-2, with D possibly being TRBD1 (5 bases). The CDR3 totals 15 residues. Germline CDR1 MNHNS, CDR2 SASEGT. V gave up 0 bases and J gave up 5 bases, with 13 bases separating them. The CDR3 region has the DNA TGTGCCAGCAGTGAAGCCCCCCGGGGCCAATATGGCTACACCTTC. It specifies CASSEAPRGQYGYTF.

The gene calls are TRBV28 and TRBJ2-1, with a possible D match to TRBD1 (5 bases). Trimming pared 5 bases from V and 6 bases from J, leaving 17 bases between. Per germline, CDR1 MDHEN and CDR2 SYDVKM. The CDR3 loop spans 15 amino acids. Here the CDR3 reads CASSPTWGPLNEQFF. In DNA form, the CDR3 reads TGTGCCAGCAGTCCGACATGGGGCCCCCTCAATGAGCAGTTCTTC.

Remarks on this clonotype: A read error may be the cause here, since a much bigger clone is one base away. The chain is built from TRBV19 and TRBJ2-3; D is perhaps TRBD1 or TRBD2 (5 bases each). This CDR3 contains 12 residues. Trimming removed 3 bases at V and 5 bases at J, with 6 bases between. Germline V gene sequence: CDR1 LNHDA, CDR2 SQIVND (reference sequence). Here the CDR3 reads CASSMGVDTQYF. CDR3 DNA: TGTGCCAGTAGTATGGGGGTAGATACGCAGTATTTT.

J is TRBJ2-1 and V is TRBV28; possibly TRBD1 for D (6 bases). Germline-derived CDR1 and CDR2 are MDHEN and SYDVKM. This CDR3 comprises 14 residues. V was cut by 6 bases and J by 1 base, with 10 bases left in between. CDR3 bases: TGTGCCAGCAGCCGGACAGTTTCCTACAATGAGCAGTTCTTC. Its protein is CASSRTVSYNEQFF.

V usage is TRBV5-1 and J usage is TRBJ2-1; D is undetermined. CDR3 length: 16 residues. The germline V gene has CDR1 SGHRS and CDR2 YFSETQ. V was shortened by 0 bases and J by 0 bases, with 10 bases between the two germline ends. The CDR3 spells CASSLELSSSYNEQFF. CDR3 DNA sequence: TGCGCCAGCAGCTTGGAGCTATCCAGCTCCTACAATGAGCAGTTCTTC.

This clonotype was counted many times. This chain connects TRBV9 to TRBJ1-1; no definite D call. Germline-derived CDR1 and CDR2 are SGDLS and YYNGEE. This CDR3 is 11 amino acids long. V dropped 3 bases and J dropped 3 bases, with 3 bases sitting between them. For the CDR3, the DNA is TGTGCCAGCAGCGCCCACACTGAAGCTTTCTTT. Translating gives CASSAHTEAFF.

A few counts support this clonotype. The rearrangement joins TRBV28 to TRBJ1-1; D possibly corresponds to TRBD1 (5 bases). The germline gives CDR1 MDHEN, CDR2 SYDVKM. The CDR3 contains 16 residues. V lost 5 bases to trimming and J lost 6 bases, with 22 bases between them. CDR3 nucleotides: TGTGCCAGCAGTGGGGCGGACACTGGGGGGTCAGCTGAAGCTTTCTTT. Encoded protein: CASSGADTGGSAEAFF.

This rearrangement joins TRBV10-2 to TRBJ2-7, with 7 positions matching TRBD1. V gave up 6 bases and J gave up 4 bases; unmatched junction bases: 18. The CDR3 spans 17 residues. Germline CDR1 reads WSHSY; CDR2 reads SAAADI. The CDR3 DNA sequence: TGCGCCAGCAGCGCCCCGTCTCCCCGGACAGGAAATTACGAGCAGTACTTC. It codes for CASSAPSPRTGNYEQYF.

This clonotype was recorded many times. The J gene is TRBJ1-1, the V gene TRBV29-1; 12 bases fit TRBD1. V lost 4 bases and J lost 6; bases outside the gene matches: 3. The germline gives CDR1 SQVTM, CDR2 ANQGSEA. The CDR3 has 13 amino acids. The CDR3 sequence: CSVGGTGGSEAFF. The CDR3 coding sequence is TGCAGCGTTGGGGGGACAGGGGGCTCTGAAGCTTTCTTT.

This clonotype turned up a few times. The chain has TRBV15 and TRBJ2-6; D is unresolved. Trimming pared 1 base from V and 0 bases from J, leaving 4 bases between. The CDR3 is 15 residues long. The germline gives CDR1 LNHNV, CDR2 YYDKDF (reference sequence). The chain's CDR3 is CATSRGGSGANVLTF. CDR3 nucleotides: TGTGCCACCAGCAGAGGAGGCTCTGGGGCCAACGTCCTGACTTTC.

This clonotype appeared many times. The V and J genes are TRBV4-3 and TRBJ2-2; a weak D match, TRBD1 (6 bases). In germline, CDR1 is LGHNA, CDR2 YSLEER. V was cut by 1 base and J by 0 bases, with 9 bases left in between. CDR3 length equals 16 residues. The chain's CDR3 is CASSQGGGANTGELFF. Written as DNA, the CDR3 is TGCGCCAGCAGCCAAGGTGGGGGCGCGAACACCGGGGAGCTGTTTTTT.

This chain links TRBV5-6 with TRBJ1-4; D unclear. The CDR3 runs 13 residues. V lost 1 base and J 7 bases, leaving 8 bases between the germline ends. CDR1 SGHDT and CDR2 YYEEEE come from the germline V gene. CDR3 sequence reads: CASSLQSTEKLFF. The DNA for the CDR3 is TGTGCCAGCAGCTTGCAGAGTACTGAAAAACTGTTTTTT.

In DNA, the CDR3 is TGTGCCAGCAGCCCAAGGGGGGCGCGTAACACTGAAGCTTTCTTT. This codes for CASSPRGARNTEAFF. V gene TRBV7-9 combines with J gene TRBJ1-1; tentative D call: TRBD1 (6 bases). The V end lost 5 bases, the J end lost 2 bases, and 15 bases lay between the germline ends. The CDR3 covers 15 residues. CDR1 is SEHNR and CDR2 is FQNEAQ in the germline V gene (reference sequence).

The chain links TRBV20-1 to TRBJ2-3; 7 positions match TRBD1. V lost 3 bases, J lost 4 bases, and 10 bases stayed unmatched. Germline V CDR1 and CDR2: DFQATT, SNEGSKA (reference sequence). This CDR3 is 15 amino acids long. The chain's CDR3 is CSARGWTGVADTQYF. CDR3 sequence (DNA): TGCAGTGCTAGGGGATGGACAGGTGTGGCAGATACGCAGTATTTT.

This clonotype was seen more than once but under ten times. The chain joins TRBV20-1 to TRBJ2-1, with a weak D call TRBD2 (5 bases). This CDR3 spans 14 amino acids. Germline CDR1 reads DFQATT; CDR2 reads SNEGSKA (reference sequence). The ends were cut back, 3 bases at V and 2 bases at J, with 11 bases in the middle. CDR3 bases: TGCAGTGCTAGTGAGGGAGCGGCCTACAATGAGCAGTTCTTC. Amino acid sequence: CSASEGAAYNEQFF.

This clonotype has more than one count but fewer than ten. The chain couples TRBV7-9 to TRBJ2-1; D perhaps matches TRBD1 (5 bases). Germline V gene sequence: CDR1 SEHNR, CDR2 FQNEAQ (reference sequence). This CDR3 is built from 13 residues. V was clipped by 5 bases and J by 13 bases, with 18 bases between them. CDR3 sequence: CASSLRGSPDQFF. The CDR3 region has the DNA TGTGCCAGCAGCCTAAGGGGCTCTCCAGACCAGTTCTTC. Complete variable domain (other parts from reference TRBV7-9 and TRBJ2-1): DTGVSQNPRHKITKRGQNVTFRCDPISEHNRLYWYRQTLGQGPEFLTYFQNEAQLEKSRLLSDRFSAERPKGSFSTLEIQRTEQGDSAMYLCASSLRGSPDQFFGPGTRLTVL.

This clonotype was recorded at least ten times. This sequence joins TRBV6-5 and TRBJ2-1, with D tentatively TRBD2 (6 bases). This CDR3 comprises 20 residues. The V and J ends lost 1 base and 0 bases respectively, with 22 bases between them. In germline, CDR1 is MNHEY, CDR2 SVGAGI. The CDR3 is CASSYYGVGGRQGSYNEQFF. The CDR3 coding sequence is TGTGCCAGCAGTTACTACGGGGTTGGGGGGAGGCAGGGCTCCTACAATGAGCAGTTCTTC.